Listed here are 19 T cell receptor beta chains from one sample, sequenced in a study of T cells after yellow fever vaccination. TCRdb passed the 5' RACE reads through MiXCR, listing each CDR3 protein once. Here the sample spans 350,000 to 450,000 distinct CDR3 sequences, approximately 19% being singletons. The sequencing used PBMCs, collected before the yellow fever booster vaccination. Receptors originate from a young man who received the YFV17D yellow fever vaccine.

The chain couples TRBV4-3 to TRBJ1-1; possibly TRBD1 for D (5 bases). The CDR3 is made up of 13 amino acids. Germline assignment: CDR1 LGHNA and CDR2 YSLEER. Trimming removed 4 bases at V and 5 bases at J, with 11 bases between. The DNA for the CDR3 is TGCGCCAGCAGCCGGGGCAGTGGGACTGAAGCTTTCTTT. It encodes CASSRGSGTEAFF.

The chain joins TRBV7-6 to TRBJ2-3; 14 bases are a match to TRBD2. V lost 4 bases and J lost 2; bases outside the gene matches: 11. The germline CDR1 and CDR2 sequences are SGHVS and FNYEAQ. The CDR3 length is 19 residues. The DNA for the CDR3 is TGTGCCAGCAGCTCCAGGTGGACTAGCGGGGGGTCTCACACAGATACGCAGTATTTT. Translated: CASSSRWTSGGSHTDTQYF.

The chain joins TRBV12-5 to TRBJ1-1; D is ambiguous. This CDR3 has 12 amino acids. V lost 3 bases to trimming and J lost 3 bases, with 5 bases between them. CDR1 and CDR2 (germline): LGHNT, FRNRAP. The CDR3 here is CASGLRDTEAFF. The DNA of the CDR3 is TGTGCTAGTGGTTTAAGAGACACTGAAGCTTTCTTT.

This clonotype was detected only a few times. V and J are TRBV7-2 and TRBJ1-1; D gene unclear. This CDR3 spans 15 amino acids. From germline, CDR1 is SGHTA and CDR2 FQGNSA. V lost 5 bases and J lost 4, with 17 bases in between. The CDR3 DNA reads TGTGCCAGCAGCACGCCTCCGGGGTCTGGCACTGAAGCTTTCTTT. This codes for CASSTPPGSGTEAFF.

This clonotype appeared a few times. V is TRBV4-3 and J is TRBJ1-6; TRBD1 matches 9 bases. Per germline, CDR1 LGHNA and CDR2 YSLEER. This CDR3 has 15 amino acids. After removal of 0 bases from V and 9 bases from J, the junction contained 3 bases not matched to a gene. The CDR3 sequence: CASSQDGTGLSPLHF. CDR3 nucleotide sequence: TGCGCCAGCAGCCAAGACGGGACAGGGCTTTCACCCCTCCACTTT.

There are many counts of this clonotype. This rearrangement joins TRBV12-3 or TRBV12-4 to TRBJ1-2; D uncertain. V was clipped by 8 bases and J by 3 bases, with 13 bases between them. The CDR3 length is 13 residues. CDR3 loop: CASGLPYDYGYTF. The CDR3 coding sequence is TGTGCCAGCGGTCTACCTTACGACTATGGCTACACCTTC.

This clonotype was detected only a few times. The V call is TRBV27, the J call TRBJ2-5, with 8 nucleotides matching TRBD2. The CDR3 runs to 16 residues. J was trimmed by 3 bases and V by 6 bases; bases with no gene match: 12. Per the germline V gene, CDR1 is MNHEY and CDR2 is SMNVEV (reference sequence). In DNA form, the CDR3 reads TGTGCCAGCAGCGACTGGGGTAGCGGGGAAAAAGAGACCCAGTACTTC. This translates into CASSDWGSGEKETQYF.

This clonotype was counted many times. This rearrangement joins TRBV12-3 or TRBV12-4 to TRBJ2-2, with D tentatively TRBD1 (5 bases). This CDR3 is 12 amino acids long. V gave up 5 bases and J gave up 6 bases, with 7 bases separating them. The CDR3 spells CASSLGAGELFF. CDR3 bases: TGTGCCAGCAGTCTAGGGGCCGGGGAGCTGTTTTTT.

This chain links TRBV7-8 with TRBJ2-1; 8 bases fit TRBD2. The CDR3 contains 16 residues. V gave up 1 base and J gave up 6 bases; unmatched junction bases: 8. Germline values: CDR1 SGHVS, CDR2 FQNEAQ. CDR3 in amino acids: CASSLGVAGPGNEQFF. The DNA of the CDR3 is TGTGCCAGCAGCTTAGGGGTAGCGGGGCCGGGCAATGAGCAGTTCTTC.

This clonotype came up a few times. The chain combines TRBV6-5 with TRBJ2-3; D not resolved. Trimming took 2 bases from V and 1 from J, leaving 10 bases between them. CDR1 and CDR2 (germline): MNHEY, SVGAGI. The CDR3 spans 15 residues. CDR3 DNA sequence: TGTGCCAGCAGTTACGGGGTATGGGGCACAGATACGCAGTATTTT. Encoded protein: CASSYGVWGTDTQYF.

The V and J genes are TRBV29-1 and TRBJ2-1; 15 nucleotides align to TRBD2. V dropped 7 bases and J dropped 9; count of bases not matched to a gene: 7. The CDR3 contains 14 residues. Looked up from germline, CDR1 is SQVTM and CDR2 is ANQGSEA. The CDR3 spells CSGGLAGGHSEQFF. CDR3 coding DNA: TGCAGCGGTGGACTAGCGGGGGGGCATAGTGAGCAGTTCTTC.

In this sample, this clonotype turned up a few times. This rearrangement joins TRBV20-1 to TRBJ2-3; 11 bases are a match to TRBD2. V lost 4 bases, J lost 1 base, and 7 bases stayed unmatched. The CDR3 runs 16 residues. The germline CDR1 and CDR2 sequences are DFQATT and SNEGSKA (reference sequence). DNA for the CDR3: TGCAGTGCTAACTCGGCTAGCGGGGGGCGCACAGATACGCAGTATTTT. Translating it yields CSANSASGGRTDTQYF.

This clonotype was detected a few times. This rearrangement joins TRBV10-3 to TRBJ1-1; 7 nucleotides line up with TRBD1. Trimming cost V 10 bases and J 5 bases; bases outside gene matches: 7. This CDR3 contains 12 residues. Germline V gives CDR1 ENHRY, CDR2 SYGVKD. CDR3 bases: TGTGCCAGCGAGGGGGCAGGTACTGAAGCTTTCTTT. Encoded protein: CASEGAGTEAFF.

The chain links TRBV7-8 to TRBJ2-7, with D perhaps matching TRBD2 (5 bases). The CDR3 totals 14 residues. The germline V gene has CDR1 SGHVS and CDR2 FQNEAQ. V lost 3 bases and J 2 bases, leaving 11 bases between the germline ends. CDR3 nucleotide sequence: TGTGCCAGCAGCTTGGGGAGCGGTCCCTACGAGCAGTACTTC. Amino acids: CASSLGSGPYEQYF.

This CDR3 reads CAIAPRETSYEQYF. As DNA, the CDR3 is TGTGCCATCGCGCCTCGGGAGACCTCCTACGAGCAGTACTTC. This chain links TRBV10-3 with TRBJ2-7, with D tentatively TRBD2 (6 bases). The V and J ends lost 8 bases and 0 bases respectively, with 14 bases between them. The CDR3 runs to 14 residues. Germline V gene lookup returns CDR1 ENHRY and CDR2 SYGVKD.

This chain joins TRBV5-5 and TRBJ2-2; TRBD2 is a possible D gene (5 bases). Trimming removed 1 base from V and 5 bases from J, with 9 bases in between. CDR1 is SGHKS and CDR2 is YYEKEE in the germline V gene (reference sequence). The CDR3 spans 14 residues. The chain's CDR3 is CASSLPSSTGELFF. The DNA for the CDR3 is TGTGCCAGCAGCTTGCCTAGCTCTACCGGGGAGCTGTTTTTT. The whole variable domain, remainder taken from reference TRBV5-5 and TRBJ2-2, is DAGVTQSPTHLIKTRGQQVTLRCSPISGHKSVSWYQQVLGQGPQFIFQYYEKEERGRGNFPDRFSARQFPNYSSELNVNALLLGDSALYLCASSLPSSTGELFFGEGSRLTVL.

This chain joins TRBV7-9 and TRBJ1-1; possibly TRBD1 for D (5 bases). V was pared by 1 base and J by 11 bases, with 14 bases between. CDR3 length: 13 residues. Germline CDR1 SEHNR, CDR2 FQNEAQ (reference sequence). CDR3 sequence: CASSLGRGVNAFF. In DNA form, the CDR3 reads TGTGCCAGCAGCTTAGGTCGGGGCGTGAACGCTTTCTTT. The full variable domain, rest sourced from reference TRBV7-9 and TRBJ1-1, is DTGVSQNPRHKITKRGQNVTFRCDPISEHNRLYWYRQTLGQGPEFLTYFQNEAQLEKSRLLSDRFSAERPKGSFSTLEIQRTEQGDSAMYLCASSLGRGVNAFFGQGTRLTVV.

This clonotype turned up a few times. J is TRBJ2-4 and V is TRBV11-2; 8 bases are shared with TRBD1. Trimming took 1 base from V and 3 from J; bases not matched to a gene: 8. CDR1 and CDR2 from the germline V gene are SGHAT and FQNNGV. The CDR3 sequence is 17 residues long. The chain's CDR3 is CASSLGRTGGFKNIQYF. The CDR3 DNA follows: TGTGCCAGCAGCTTAGGACGAACAGGGGGTTTCAAAAACATTCAGTACTTC.

This clonotype was counted only a few times. The chain joins TRBV20-1 to TRBJ2-5; D not certain. The CDR3 totals 14 residues. V was trimmed by 7 bases and J by 4 bases, leaving 19 bases between them. In germline, CDR1 is DFQATT, CDR2 SNEGSKA (reference sequence). The CDR3 nucleotides read TGCAGTGTTCCGCCACTCGCGGCCCTAGAGACCCAGTACTTC. The encoded protein is CSVPPLAALETQYF.